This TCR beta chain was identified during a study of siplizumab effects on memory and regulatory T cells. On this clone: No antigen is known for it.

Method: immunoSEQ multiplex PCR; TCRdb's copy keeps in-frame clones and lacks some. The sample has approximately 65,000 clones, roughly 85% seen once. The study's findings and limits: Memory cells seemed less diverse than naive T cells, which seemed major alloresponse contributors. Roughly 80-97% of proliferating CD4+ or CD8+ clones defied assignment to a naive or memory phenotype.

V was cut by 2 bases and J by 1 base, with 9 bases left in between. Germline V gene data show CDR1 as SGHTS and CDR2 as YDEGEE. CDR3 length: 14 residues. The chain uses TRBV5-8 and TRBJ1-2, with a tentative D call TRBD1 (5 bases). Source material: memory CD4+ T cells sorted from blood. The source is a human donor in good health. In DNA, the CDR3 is TGTGCCAGCAGCTTCGACAGCTATAACTATGGCTACACCTTC. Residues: CASSFDSYNYGYTF.